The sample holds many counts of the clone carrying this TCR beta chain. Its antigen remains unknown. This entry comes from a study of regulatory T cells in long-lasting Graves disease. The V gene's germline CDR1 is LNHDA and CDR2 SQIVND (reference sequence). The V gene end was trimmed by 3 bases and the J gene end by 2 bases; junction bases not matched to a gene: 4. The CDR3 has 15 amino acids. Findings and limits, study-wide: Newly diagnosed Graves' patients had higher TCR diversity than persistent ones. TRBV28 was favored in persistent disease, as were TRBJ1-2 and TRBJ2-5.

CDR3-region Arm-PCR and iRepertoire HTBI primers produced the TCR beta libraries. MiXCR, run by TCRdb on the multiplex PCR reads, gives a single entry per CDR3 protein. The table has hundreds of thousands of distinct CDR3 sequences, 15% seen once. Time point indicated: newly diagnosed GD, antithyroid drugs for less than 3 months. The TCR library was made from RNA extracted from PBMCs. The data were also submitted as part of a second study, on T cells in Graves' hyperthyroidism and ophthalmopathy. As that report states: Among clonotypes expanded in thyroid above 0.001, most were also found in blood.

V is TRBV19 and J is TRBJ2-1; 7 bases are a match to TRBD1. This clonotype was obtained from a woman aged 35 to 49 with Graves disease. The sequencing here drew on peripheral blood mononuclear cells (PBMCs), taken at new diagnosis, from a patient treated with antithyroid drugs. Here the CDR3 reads CASSMGTDPYNEQFF. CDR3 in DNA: TGTGCCAGTAGTATGGGGACAGACCCCTACAATGAGCAGTTCTTC.